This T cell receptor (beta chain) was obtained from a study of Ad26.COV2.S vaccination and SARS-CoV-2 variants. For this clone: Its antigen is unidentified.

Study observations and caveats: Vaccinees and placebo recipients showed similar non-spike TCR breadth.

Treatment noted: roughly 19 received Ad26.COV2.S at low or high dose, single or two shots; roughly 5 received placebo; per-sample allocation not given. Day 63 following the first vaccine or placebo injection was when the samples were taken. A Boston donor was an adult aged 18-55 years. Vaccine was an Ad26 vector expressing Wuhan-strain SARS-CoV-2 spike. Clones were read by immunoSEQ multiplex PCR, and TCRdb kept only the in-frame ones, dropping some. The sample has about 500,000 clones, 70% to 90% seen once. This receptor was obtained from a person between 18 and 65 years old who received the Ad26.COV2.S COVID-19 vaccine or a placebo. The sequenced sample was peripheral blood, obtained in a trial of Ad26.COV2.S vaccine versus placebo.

CDR3 sequence (DNA): TGTGCCAGCAGCCAAGCTGGCAGGGGGTATAATTCACCCCTCCACTTT. Translated, it gives CASSQAGRGYNSPLHF. The V and J genes are TRBV14 and TRBJ1-6, with 7 bases identical to TRBD1. The V gene's germline CDR1 is SGHDN and CDR2 FVKESK. V was clipped by 1 base and J by 4 bases; unmatched bases: 4. The CDR3 is 16 residues long.